This T cell receptor (beta chain) was observed in a study of T cells after posttransplantation cyclophosphamide (dated by TCRdb to 2016 to 2017). Looking at the study overall: Using TRB sequencing, the study followed how the T cell repertoire reconstituted after myeloablative bone marrow transplantation in which posttransplantation cyclophosphamide served as GVHD prophylaxis. Samples from some 40 PTCy-treated patients, along with samples from about 16 of their related bone marrow donors, underwent antigen receptor sequencing. Because TRA and TRB clonality correlated tightly in 9 samples, later TCR analyses were limited to TRB. TRB sequencing was also done on up to roughly 3 additional blood samples from 2 to 5.2 years after transplant in 3 patients, and on pretransplant blood from several patients. Public TRB sequences were checked against a database of over 3,500 sequences associated with responses to pathogens, tumor antigens, self-antigens and alloantigens. TRB sequencing was performed on blood from all 35 or so PTCy patients with 1-year posttransplant specimens. The study at large found these results: Across 45 patients, TRB clonality was highly associated with recipient CMV seropositivity and CMV reactivation, and PTCy diversity was similar to diversity in CNI/methotrexate controls. The TRB repertoires of T cells infiltrating skin or the GI tract showed only limited overlap with the TRB repertoires found in blood. Donor-recipient similarity was low at 1-2 months but rose over the first year, and later blood repertoires were often dominated by donor CD8+ memory clones.

This clone has at least ten counts. The specificity of this receptor is unknown. The record has no base qualities; no much larger clone is one base away. Genomic DNA was the input for TRB sequencing, which was run either with the immunoSEQ assay at survey resolution or with the hsTCRB kit. Regarding the original processing steps: The immunoSEQ software handled initial read processing, and the LymphoSeq R package was used for repertoire analyses. Clonality was computed as 1 minus normalized Shannon entropy, and a Gini coefficient was also calculated for each TRB dataset. Phenotypes of unsorted samples were inferred by mapping TRB sequences from sorted subsets of the recipient or donor onto the same recipient's unsorted samples. TCRdb re-hosts the immuneACCESS table, in-frame sequences only. Its copies lack some clones; in the studies checked, an unresolved V gene accounts for under half of them, and the cause for the rest is not known. For V, J and clone size, that table is used; D and trimming come from the DNA. The table for this sample lists about 37,000 clones, none of them counted only once. In total, the top ten clones hold 5.5% to 6% of the sample.

Related bone marrow donors provided peripheral blood samples on the day of marrow donation. Peripheral blood and bone marrow mononuclear cells were isolated by Ficoll-Hypaque density centrifugation and cryopreserved. The germline V gene provides CDR1 MNHNS and CDR2 SASEGT. The CDR3 covers 14 residues, taking in both the cysteine and the phenylalanine. Only CDR3 DNA is held: 42 bases, read in frame from base 1. The V end loses 8 bases and the J end loses 8 bases, and a stretch of 18 bases separates them. This receptor chain uses TRBV6-1 and TRBJ1-4, with no confident D gene call. Sequencing was done on a sample of PBMCs. The sequence was obtained from a man in his thirties or forties in good health and a related stem cell transplant donor. The CDR3 loop reads CASDSTRGGEKLFF. The base sequence is TGTGCCAGCGATAGTACCCGGGGAGGGGAAAAACTGTTTTTT.